Listed below are T cell receptor beta chains from one sample, sequenced in a study of T cell responses to AZD1222 COVID-19 vaccine. TCRdb keeps only in-frame clones here, not all; method: immunoSEQ multiplex PCR. Of just over 150,000 clones detected, 90% appear once; the ten largest clones hold about 1.6%. The sample in question was peripheral blood, obtained 28 days after the second AZD1222 dose. These receptors originate from an adult who received the AZD1222 COVID-19 vaccine. CDR3s include the opening cysteine and the closing phenylalanine or tryptophan. A D gene is named only where the DNA matches it firmly. Clone size, where shown, is once, few, many, or a class for clones that have expanded.

- | TRBJ1-1 | - | TRBV5-1 | CASSFRSGGRNTEAFF | TGCGCCAGCAGCTTTCGTAGTGGGGGGAGGAACACTGAAGCTTTCTTT
- | TRBJ1-1 | TRBD1 | TRBV3-1/TRBV3-2 | CASSYYGTGYTEAFF | TGTGCCAGCAGCTACTACGGGACAGGTTACACTGAAGCTTTCTTT
- | TRBJ2-2 | - | TRBV7-2 | CASSLAGFNTGELFF | TGTGCCAGCAGCTTAGCAGGGTTTAACACCGGGGAGCTGTTTTTT
few | TRBJ1-4 | - | TRBV7-6 | CASSLVTATNEKLFF | TGTGCCAGCAGCTTAGTGACTGCAACTAATGAAAAACTGTTTTTT
- | TRBJ2-1 | - | TRBV2 | CASQGESYNEQFF | TGTGCCAGCCAGGGTGAATCCTACAATGAGCAGTTCTTC
- | TRBJ2-7 | TRBD1 | TRBV7-8 | CASSRSARDRSYEQYF | TGTGCCAGCAGCCGCAGCGCCCGGGACAGATCCTACGAGCAGTACTTC
once | TRBJ2-2 | - | TRBV7-6 | CASSLTTATTGELFF | TGTGCCAGCAGCCTAACGACAGCTACCACCGGGGAGCTGTTTTTT
- | TRBJ1-2 | - | TRBV20-1 | CSASFPGSYGYTF | TGCAGTGCTAGTTTTCCGGGGTCGTATGGCTACACCTTC
- | TRBJ1-5 | TRBD1 | TRBV3-1/TRBV3-2 | CASSQDSGGQPQHF | TGTGCCAGCAGCCAAGACTCAGGGGGCCAGCCCCAGCATTTT
once | TRBJ2-7 | TRBD2 | TRBV11-1 | CASSLGSSGRNEQYF | TGTGCCAGCAGCTTAGGCTCTAGCGGGAGGAACGAGCAGTACTTC
few | TRBJ1-5 | - | TRBV6-5 | CASSPGSSKQPQHF | TGTGCCAGCAGTCCAGGGTCCTCGAAACAGCCCCAGCATTTT
- | TRBJ2-5 | - | TRBV24-1 | CATSDLTGLQETQYF | TGTGCCACCAGTGATTTGACAGGCTTACAAGAGACCCAGTACTTC
once | TRBJ1-6 | - | TRBV25-1 | CASTASLGAFNSPLHF | TGTGCCAGCACCGCGTCTTTGGGGGCGTTTAATTCACCCCTCCACTTT
few | TRBJ2-3 | - | TRBV19 | CASSPFVGTPSTDTQYF | TGTGCCAGTAGTCCCTTCGTCGGGACGCCTAGCACAGATACGCAGTATTTT
- | TRBJ2-1 | TRBD2 | TRBV5-1 | CASSLVAGGLYNEQFF | TGCGCCAGCAGCTTAGTAGCGGGGGGGCTCTACAATGAGCAGTTCTTC
once | TRBJ2-7 | - | TRBV2 | CASSIEGGRGYEQYF | TGTGCCAGCAGCATAGAGGGGGGCAGAGGCTACGAGCAGTACTTC
- | TRBJ1-1 | TRBD1 | TRBV5-6 | CASSLPTGAKNTEAFF | TGTGCCAGCAGCTTACCGACAGGGGCGAAGAACACTGAAGCTTTCTTT
- | TRBJ1-3 | - | TRBV14 | CASSRGLFSGNTIYF | TGTGCCAGCAGCCGGGGACTTTTCTCTGGAAACACCATATATTTT
- | TRBJ2-7 | - | TRBV10-3 | CAITDSYEQYF | TGTGCCATAACGGACAGCTACGAGCAGTACTTC
- | TRBJ1-3 | - | TRBV12-3/TRBV12-4 | CASSIGGNTIYF | TGTGCCAGCAGTATAGGCGGAAACACCATATATTTT
- | TRBJ2-1 | - | TRBV27 | CASSLLVGGTEQFF | TGTGCCAGCAGTTTGCTGGTCGGCGGAACCGAGCAGTTCTTC
few | TRBJ1-5 | - | TRBV5-1 | CASSPGVGDPQPQHF | TGCGCCAGCAGCCCTGGGGTAGGGGACCCTCAGCCCCAGCATTTT
- | TRBJ2-7 | - | TRBV5-4 | CASSLGGGGVRYEQYF | TGTGCCAGCAGCTTGGGAGGTGGCGGGGTACGCTACGAGCAGTACTTC
few | TRBJ1-2 | TRBD1 | TRBV3-1/TRBV3-2 | CASGGTGGNYGYTF | TGTGCCAGCGGGGGCACAGGGGGCAACTATGGCTACACCTTC
- | TRBJ2-5 | - | TRBV4-1 | CASSQFAGARGPETQYF | TGCGCCAGCAGCCAATTCGCAGGGGCGCGAGGTCCAGAGACCCAGTACTTC
- | TRBJ2-7 | TRBD1 | TRBV5-1 | CASSTSRGLHEQYF | TGCGCCAGCAGCACTAGTAGGGGGCTGCACGAGCAGTACTTC
- | TRBJ1-2 | - | TRBV18 | CASSPSSEFLRRGYTF | TGTGCCAGCTCCCCAAGTTCAGAGTTTTTAAGGCGCGGCTACACCTTC
few | TRBJ2-3 | - | TRBV10-3 | CAIQAVETDTQYF | TGTGCCATCCAGGCGGTAGAAACAGATACGCAGTATTTT
- | TRBJ2-7 | - | TRBV7-2 | CASSLDFYEQYF | TGTGCCAGCAGCTTAGATTTCTACGAGCAGTACTTC